This TCR beta chain was captured by sequencing in a study of CD8+ T cells in alopecia areata. After removal of 4 bases from V and 11 bases from J, the junction contained 4 bases not matched to a gene. The CDR3 runs to 11 residues. Germline CDR1 MNHEY, CDR2 SVGAGI. General observations from the study: Scalp and blood samples kept many expanded lesional clones throughout tofacitinib.

Treatment reported: oral pan-JAK inhibitor, 5-10 mg twice daily. Comment on this clone: Its antigen is unknown.

Following RNA extraction, reverse transcription yielded cDNA that acted as the sequencing template. Profiling relied on immunoSEQ multiplex PCR, and the TCRdb table lists in-frame clones only, not all of them. Among 150,000 to 200,000 clones listed, approximately 59% were seen once. This chain joins TRBV6-5 and TRBJ1-1, with 7 bases aligning to TRBD1. The specimen was CD4+ T cells sorted from blood, collected at approximately week 55, from a patient treated with tofacitinib. This sequence originates from a human donor with alopecia areata. The CDR3 DNA sequence: TGTGCCAGCAGTTCCGACAGGGTTGCTTTCTTT. It yields the protein CASSSDRVAFF.